Below, one TCR beta chain is given with its context. The antigen is undetermined. The source of the sample is a study of cytomegalovirus exposure and HLA in healthy donors. The wider study: According to later analysis, the same platform produced the 100 to 150 validation and several hundred first-cohort repertoires. Notes on the study in general: Cytomegalovirus status, reportedly, was diagnosed with high specificity and sensitivity by the classifier. The study listed approximately 160 cytomegalovirus-associated TCR beta chains. The tendency of first-cohort TCR clusters to co-occur in the 100 to 150 validation repertoires was identified by a subsequent analysis.

The protocol was immunoSEQ multiplex PCR, while the TCRdb copy is restricted to in-frame clones and leaves out a portion. The sample lists some 170,000 clones; roughly 96% were seen once. Trimming pared 3 bases from V and 4 bases from J, leaving 19 bases between. The CDR3 runs 16 residues. Looked up from germline, CDR1 is SEHNR and CDR2 is FQNEAQ (reference sequence). The clonotype originates from a woman between 18 and 30 years old in good health and CMV-seronegative. The chain has TRBV7-9 and TRBJ2-7; a possible D gene is TRBD2 (6 bases). Sequenced: PBMCs. This CDR3 reads CASSFLAGTGSYEQYF. In DNA form, the CDR3 reads TGTGCCAGCAGCTTTTTGGCAGGGACTGGAAGTTACGAGCAGTACTTC.